The 27 T cell receptor beta chains below come from one sample, sequenced in a study of PD-L1 blockade in urothelial cancer. Described time point: pretreatment peripheral blood. Assay used: immunoSEQ multiplex PCR; TCRdb lists only in-frame clones, some missing. The sample holds about 72,000 clones, about 86% seen once. Material: PBMCs, obtained around atezolizumab (anti-PD-L1) treatment. These receptors came from a man aged 55 to 70 with urothelial cancer.

The CDR3 spells CASNDPVGTGFRGELFF. The CDR3 coding sequence is TGTGCCAGCAATGACCCCGTCGGGACAGGGTTCCGCGGGGAGCTGTTTTTT. The genes are TRBV6-1 and TRBJ2-2, with TRBD1 identical over 9 bases. Germline lookup yields CDR1 MNHNS and CDR2 SASEGT. The J segment lost 7 bases and the V segment lost 7 bases, leaving 16 bases of the junction unmatched. The CDR3 has 17 residues.

The V and J genes are TRBV6-5 and TRBJ2-1; D not certain. Germline V gene lookup returns CDR1 MNHEY and CDR2 SVGAGI. Trimming took 0 bases from V and 4 from J, leaving 10 bases between them. The CDR3 loop spans 15 amino acids. DNA of the CDR3: TGTGCCAGCAGTTACTCGACACATCAGTACAATGAGCAGTTCTTC. Its protein is CASSYSTHQYNEQFF.

This chain connects TRBV5-1 to TRBJ2-1; a weak D match, TRBD2 (5 bases). Trimming stripped 4 bases from V and 10 bases from J, with 9 bases between. CDR3 length: 11 amino acids. Germline V gives CDR1 SGHRS, CDR2 YFSETQ. The CDR3 DNA sequence: TGCGCCAGCAGCACGACGGGGGAGCAGTTCTTC. Protein sequence: CASSTTGEQFF. Looking up the rest from reference TRBV5-1 and TRBJ2-1 gives the full variable domain: KAGVTQTPRYLIKTRGQQVTLSCSPISGHRSVSWYQQTPGQGLQFLFEYFSETQRNKGNFPGRFSGRQFSNSRSEMNVSTLELGDSALYLCASSTTGEQFFGPGTRLTVL.

This clone has just one count. Here the CDR3 DNA reads TGTGCCAGCGGTTCGGGACAGAAAATCCACAATGAGCAGTTCTTC. This encodes CASGSGQKIHNEQFF. This chain connects TRBV11-3 to TRBJ2-1; TRBD1 matches 7 bases. Germline V lookup: CDR1 SGHNT, CDR2 YENEEA. V lost 8 bases and J lost 5; bases outside the gene matches: 12. The CDR3 runs 15 residues.

This rearrangement joins TRBV19 to TRBJ1-1; no clear D. The CDR3 is 13 residues long. CDR1 is LNHDA, CDR2 SQIVND, per germline (reference sequence). V lost 4 bases and J lost 5, with 11 bases in between. CDR3 sequence (DNA): TGTGCCAGTAGTACTCGGGGAGGAACTGAAGCTTTCTTT. This translates into CASSTRGGTEAFF.

This chain uses TRBV15 with TRBJ2-1; TRBD1 aligns across 12 bases. CDR1 is LNHNV and CDR2 is YYDKDF in the germline V gene (reference sequence). The CDR3 spans 13 residues. The CDR3 sequence: CATGTGGLYEQFF. The CDR3 bases are TGTGCAACCGGGACAGGGGGCTTATATGAGCAGTTCTTC.

This sequence joins TRBV5-1 and TRBJ1-2; 9 bases map to TRBD1. The CDR3 is made up of 16 amino acids. Germline V gene data show CDR1 as SGHRS and CDR2 as YFSETQ. The V gene end was trimmed by 3 bases and the J gene end by 6 bases; junction bases not matched to a gene: 12. For the CDR3, the DNA is TGCGCCAGCAGCTCGCAGCCCCGGGACAGGGATCATGGCTACACCTTC. It is translated as CASSSQPRDRDHGYTF.

The V gene is TRBV27, the J gene TRBJ2-7; D is perhaps TRBD1 (5 bases). V was shortened by 5 bases and J by 6 bases, with 14 bases between the two germline ends. Per the germline V gene, CDR1 is MNHEY and CDR2 is SMNVEV (reference sequence). This CDR3 has 13 residues. The CDR3 sequence: CASSPRTPIEQYF. The CDR3 DNA reads TGTGCCAGCAGTCCCCGGACACCGATCGAGCAGTACTTC.

In this sample, this clone turned up a few times. The V call is TRBV5-1, the J call TRBJ2-5; maybe TRBD1 (7 bases). Deletions cut 0 bases from V and 3 bases from J, with 15 bases between. From germline, CDR1 is SGHRS and CDR2 YFSETQ. The CDR3 length is 16 residues. The CDR3 DNA reads TGCGCCAGCAGCTTGGTCGGGACTGACAGGGAAGAGACCCAGTACTTC. It is translated as CASSLVGTDREETQYF.

CDR3 amino acids: CASSYQGNYGYTF. Here the CDR3 DNA reads TGTGCCAGCAGTTATCAGGGTAACTATGGCTACACCTTC. The rearrangement joins TRBV6-5 to TRBJ1-2; D perhaps matches TRBD1 (5 bases). In germline, CDR1 is MNHEY, CDR2 SVGAGI. The CDR3 has 13 residues. Trimming removed 3 bases at V and 1 base at J, with 6 bases between.

V and J are TRBV6-5 and TRBJ2-1; 8 bases match TRBD2. CDR1 is MNHEY and CDR2 is SVGAGI in the germline V gene. The CDR3 has 16 amino acids. Trimming cost V 2 bases and J 4 bases; bases outside gene matches: 7. The CDR3 DNA reads TGTGCCAGCAGTTACACGCGGGGGGCTCCGTACAATGAGCAGTTCTTC. Translating it yields CASSYTRGAPYNEQFF.

The rearrangement joins TRBV6-6 to TRBJ2-7; tentatively, D is TRBD1 (6 bases). The CDR3 runs to 15 residues. The V gene lost 6 bases and the J gene lost 0 bases, with 15 bases spanning the gap. Germline V lookup: CDR1 MNHNY, CDR2 SVGAGI (reference sequence). The CDR3 here is CASRATGRGSYEQYF. CDR3 bases: TGTGCCAGCAGAGCTACAGGGAGAGGCTCCTACGAGCAGTACTTC.

This rearrangement joins TRBV7-3 to TRBJ2-3, with D maybe TRBD1 (5 bases). This CDR3 has 15 amino acids. The V end lost 0 bases, the J end lost 4 bases, and 11 bases lay between the germline ends. Germline V gene data show CDR1 as SGHTA and CDR2 as FQGTGA. In DNA form, the CDR3 reads TGTGCCAGCAGCTTAACGTGGGCAGGGCCAGATACGCAGTATTTT. Translated: CASSLTWAGPDTQYF.

This clone was picked up one time. V is TRBV9 and J is TRBJ2-2; 10 bases fit TRBD2. Germline CDR1 is SGDLS and CDR2 is YYNGEE. Losses at the gene ends were 0 bases for V and 6 bases for J; bases not matched to a gene: 14. This CDR3 is built from 19 residues. Written as DNA, the CDR3 is TGTGCCAGCAGCGTAGACCGAGCGGGGGGGCCGAGGAAACCCGGGGAGCTGTTTTTT. This codes for CASSVDRAGGPRKPGELFF.

This clone is a singleton in its sample. The chain has TRBV5-1 and TRBJ2-7, with D tentatively TRBD1 (5 bases). This CDR3 contains 14 residues. The V end lost 3 bases, the J end lost 2 bases, and 12 bases lay between the germline ends. From germline, CDR1 is SGHRS and CDR2 YFSETQ. CDR3 in DNA: TGCGCCAGCAGCTCAAGGGGAATCCCCTACGAGCAGTACTTC. It translates to CASSSRGIPYEQYF.

This chain connects TRBV4-1 to TRBJ1-1, with D unresolved. Deletions cut 0 bases from V and 2 bases from J, with 7 bases between. The CDR3 has 14 residues. The germline V gene has CDR1 MGHRA and CDR2 YSYEKL. CDR3 loop: CASSQESPNTEAFF. The CDR3 coding sequence is TGCGCCAGCAGCCAAGAGAGCCCCAACACTGAAGCTTTCTTT.

The chain employs TRBV7-9 and TRBJ2-3; 7 bases match TRBD1. The J segment lost 0 bases and the V segment lost 5 bases, leaving 8 bases of the junction unmatched. CDR1 is SEHNR, CDR2 FQNEAQ, per germline (reference sequence). CDR3 size: 16 residues. The DNA of the CDR3 is TGTGCCAGCAGCCTCGGACAGGTCTCTAGCACAGATACGCAGTATTTT. It specifies CASSLGQVSSTDTQYF.

This clone was seen once. The genes are TRBV12-5 and TRBJ1-1; 8 bases fit TRBD1. V lost 6 bases and J lost 5; bases outside the gene matches: 8. Germline loops: CDR1 LGHNT, CDR2 FRNRAP. The CDR3 runs to 14 residues. CDR3 residues: CASGPTGVGTEAFF. In DNA, the CDR3 is TGTGCTAGTGGCCCGACAGGGGTTGGGACTGAAGCTTTCTTT.

The CDR3 DNA is TGTGCCAGCAGCACGGGACAGGGGGAGACCCAGTACTTC. Its translation: CASSTGQGETQYF. This chain links TRBV7-6 with TRBJ2-5; 10 bases align to TRBD1. The length of the CDR3 is 13 residues. The trim removed 5 bases at V and 5 bases at J, leaving 2 bases unmatched. Germline V gene lookup returns CDR1 SGHVS and CDR2 FNYEAQ.

This clone showed up just once. The chain links TRBV6-5 to TRBJ2-2; D possibly corresponds to TRBD2 (5 bases). The germline V gene encodes CDR1 MNHEY and CDR2 SVGAGI. The CDR3 sequence is 13 residues long. V was clipped by 0 bases and J by 8 bases, with 7 bases between them. CDR3 residues: CASSYSRGGELFF. As DNA, the CDR3 is TGTGCCAGCAGTTACTCTCGGGGAGGGGAGCTGTTTTTT.

This chain joins TRBV5-1 and TRBJ2-1, with D possibly matching TRBD2 (7 bases). This CDR3 has 19 amino acids. Trimming took off 2 bases at V and 0 bases at J, with 21 bases between the two ends. Germline V gene sequence: CDR1 SGHRS, CDR2 YFSETQ. The CDR3 reads CASSFVGGPPRSSYNEQFF. Written as DNA, the CDR3 is TGCGCCAGCAGCTTCGTCGGGGGGCCCCCTCGGAGCTCCTACAATGAGCAGTTCTTC.

The chain employs TRBV28 and TRBJ2-7, with 8 bases lining up with TRBD1. The trim removed 6 bases at V and 2 bases at J, leaving 6 bases unmatched. The length of the CDR3 is 14 residues. Germline V CDR1 and CDR2: MDHEN, SYDVKM. The DNA of the CDR3 is TGTGCCAGCAGCTGGACAGGGATTACCTACGAGCAGTACTTC. It encodes CASSWTGITYEQYF.

The chain links TRBV29-1 to TRBJ2-1, with 9 bases fitting TRBD2. Germline lookup yields CDR1 SQVTM and CDR2 ANQGSEA. This CDR3 is 12 amino acids long. The J segment lost 10 bases and the V segment lost 1 base, leaving 2 bases of the junction unmatched. CDR3 nucleotides: TGCAGCGTTGAAGGACTAGCGGAAGAGCAGTTCTTC. Translating it yields CSVEGLAEEQFF.

The chain carries TRBV18 and TRBJ2-5; the match to TRBD2 covers 7 bases. Germline values: CDR1 KGHSH, CDR2 LQKENI. J gave up 4 bases and V 0 bases, and 8 bases lay outside the gene matches. The CDR3 sequence is 16 residues long. DNA for the CDR3: TGTGCCAGCTCACCACCCCCGGCGGGAGTAGGAGAGACCCAGTACTTC. Protein: CASSPPPAGVGETQYF. Full variable domain (remainder filled in from reference TRBV18 and TRBJ2-5): NAGVMQNPRHLVRRRGQEARLRCSPMKGHSHVYWYRQLPEEGLKFMVYLQKENIIDESGMPKERFSAEFPKEGPSILRIQQVVRGDSAAYFCASSPPPAGVGETQYFGPGTRLLVL.

The rearrangement joins TRBV29-1 to TRBJ2-5; D remains ambiguous. V lost 6 bases, J lost 5 bases, and 16 bases lay in between. The length of the CDR3 is 13 residues. CDR1 and CDR2 from the germline V gene are SQVTM and ANQGSEA. In DNA, the CDR3 is TGCAGCGTCAAAGTTACATTCGGGGAGACCCAGTACTTC. It yields the protein CSVKVTFGETQYF.

The chain employs TRBV11-2 and TRBJ1-1; perhaps TRBD1 as D (6 bases). The germline V gene encodes CDR1 SGHAT and CDR2 FQNNGV. V was shortened by 5 bases and J by 0 bases, with 19 bases between the two germline ends. The CDR3 loop spans 17 amino acids. The CDR3, as DNA: TGTGCCAGCAGCCCAGACCCTCACAGGGATTTGAACACTGAAGCTTTCTTT. It yields the protein CASSPDPHRDLNTEAFF.

The rearrangement joins TRBV5-1 to TRBJ2-4; D perhaps matches TRBD2 (5 bases). V was clipped by 0 bases and J by 9 bases, with 19 bases between them. CDR1 is SGHRS and CDR2 is YFSETQ in the germline V gene. This CDR3 has 16 amino acids. This chain's CDR3 is CASSLAVRPTAGIQYF. The CDR3 coding sequence is TGCGCCAGCAGCTTGGCCGTTCGGCCGACTGCGGGCATTCAGTACTTC.